The following is a T cell receptor (beta chain) sequence with its context. Its antigen is still unknown. The data were obtained in a study of shared clonotypes between healthy human individuals. Study-wide results and caveats: In contrast to clonotypes shared by all four donors, non-shared clonotypes had lower generation probabilities.

The naive CD8 population came from CD45RO-negative cells selected for CCR7, without terminally differentiated effector memory CD45RA+ cells. Profiled with immunoSEQ multiplex PCR; TCRdb holds only in-frame clones, not every one. Altogether around 2,100,000 clones are present, around 96% being singletons, with the ten largest covering 1% to 1.5%. Germline CDR1 and CDR2: MNHNS and SASEGT. V lost 1 base and J lost 1, with 9 bases in between. This CDR3 is built from 15 residues. This TCR came from a man in his late teens or twenties in good health. The genes are TRBV6-1 and TRBJ2-3; D gene ambiguous. Sequenced material: naive CD8+ T cells sorted from blood. CDR3 residues: CASSEEGWGTDTQYF. The CDR3 DNA follows: TGTGCCAGCAGTGAAGAGGGTTGGGGCACAGATACGCAGTATTTT.